This TCR beta chain was captured by sequencing in a study of OX40 agonist ivuxolimab in advanced cancers. As for the study in general: Partial responses were recorded for three patients, including one with hepatocellular carcinoma and two with cutaneous melanoma.

TCRdb's table, derived via immunoSEQ multiplex PCR, lists solely in-frame clones and lacks some. The table records over 80,000 clones, roughly 93% of them present only once. The origin of this receptor is an adult with an advanced solid tumor such as melanoma, head and neck, liver or kidney cancer. The sequencing here drew on CD4+ or CD8+ T cells sorted from blood, taken in a trial of the OX40 agonist ivuxolimab.

This chain's CDR3 is CASSKAGLAGGNLGEQYF. As DNA, the CDR3 is TGTGCCAGCAGCAAAGCCGGGCTAGCGGGAGGGAACCTAGGGGAGCAGTACTTC. The chain joins TRBV21-1 to TRBJ2-7; the table's D call, TRBD2, was not checked against the DNA. TRBV21-1 is an annotated pseudogene. CDR3 length: 18 residues.